The T cell receptor (beta chain) described here comes from a study of shared clonotypes between healthy human individuals. Study-wide context: A donor's plate count was three for CD4 naive and three for CD4 memory; CD8 naive had two and CD8 memory one. General study results and limits: A handful of donors showed sharing of around 5.3% of naive CD4 clonotypes.

Turning to this clone: Its target is not known.

This CDR3 region has 17 residues. Germline lookup yields CDR1 SEHNR and CDR2 FQNEAQ (reference sequence). The J segment lost 7 bases and the V segment lost 5 bases, leaving 17 bases of the junction unmatched. HIV-negative, healthy adults without recent acute infections or vaccinations were the donors. In the original workflow: Filtering differed, since immunoSEQ gave only junction sequences and no quality scores. TCRdb keeps only in-frame clones here, not all; method: immunoSEQ multiplex PCR. That table gives V, J and clone size, and the DNA gave D and trimming. The sample contains 600,000 to 750,000 clones, 72% of which appear only once.

The chain recombines TRBV7-9 with TRBJ2-1; 7 bases line up with TRBD2. The specimen sequenced was memory CD4+ T cells sorted from blood. Subset of the sample: CD45RA-negative fraction. The sequence derives from a woman aged 25 to 45 in good health. The CDR3 region is CASSRSVTGGSRNEQFF. CDR3 DNA: TGTGCCAGCAGCAGGAGTGTGACGGGGGGTAGTAGGAATGAGCAGTTCTTC.